This T cell receptor beta chain was captured in a study of blood T cell repertoires in COVID-19. About the research overall: Sample material is recorded as cDNA or gDNA derived from T cells, B-cell-depleted T cells, or PBMCs.

This CDR3 is built from 15 residues. From germline, CDR1 is SGHAT and CDR2 FQNNGV. The ends were cut back, 2 bases at V and 3 bases at J, with 8 bases in the middle. Per the original methods: For nucleated cells, counts were estimated from reference gene primer amplification. Only in-frame clones appear in the TCRdb table, and some are missing; sequencing was by immunoSEQ multiplex PCR. The D gene and trimming were derived from the DNA, and the V and J assignments and clone size from that table. This sample yields 650,000 to 800,000 clones, of which 85% to 90% are seen a single time; roughly 0.25% belongs to the top ten.

The genes are TRBV11-2 and TRBJ1-6; tentatively, D is TRBD1 (5 bases). Sequencing was performed on peripheral blood. This TCR was sampled from a woman between 18 and 29 years old with acute or convalescent COVID-19. The chain's CDR3 is CASSLRGLYNSPLHF. CDR3 nucleotide sequence: TGTGCCAGCAGCTTAAGGGGCCTCTATAATTCACCCCTCCACTTT.